The clone carrying this T cell receptor beta chain was observed a handful of times. As yet, its antigen is unknown. This sample was included in a study of graft-versus-host responses after intestinal transplantation. The V and J ends lost 0 bases and 0 bases respectively, with 1 base between them. The CDR3 runs to 13 residues. The V gene's germline CDR1 is LGHNA and CDR2 YSLEER. TCRdb keeps only in-frame clones here, not all; method: immunoSEQ multiplex PCR. Of about 39,000 clones in the sample, roughly 96% are singletons; the top ten hold 0.22%. The chain carries TRBV4-3 and TRBJ2-3; no definite D call. This material consisted of unstimulated CD8+ T cells sorted from spleen or lymph node cells, taken before transplant. The receptor comes from a human donor who was the organ donor for an intestinal transplant. CDR3 nucleotides: TGCGCCAGCAGCCAAGACAGCACAGATACGCAGTATTTT. This sequence encodes CASSQDSTDTQYF.